This T cell receptor (beta chain) stems from a study of identical twins. Overall study findings and caveats: Out-of-frame alpha sequences that twins shared showed excess low generation probability. Analyses of zero insertions could be partly confounded by invariant MAIT and iNKT cells. The same donors were not followed; conclusions instead depended on cross-sectional statistical analysis.

One entry per CDR3 protein results from TCRdb running MiXCR on the 5' RACE reads. The sample shows some 1,700,000 distinct CDR3 sequences, around 33% of them seen only once. From germline, CDR1 is MDHEN and CDR2 SYDVKM. V gave up 5 bases and J gave up 2 bases; unmatched junction bases: 8. The CDR3 totals 16 residues. Healthy Caucasians supplied all donations. A word on this clonotype: What it binds is unknown.

This sequence was found in a newborn girl in good health. Sequencing was performed on cord blood. The rearrangement uses TRBV28 and TRBJ2-1; 8 bases agree with TRBD1. The CDR3 loop reads CASSLRQGRTYNEQFF. Here the CDR3 DNA reads TGTGCCAGCAGTCTCAGACAGGGGAGAACCTACAATGAGCAGTTCTTC. Drawing the rest from reference TRBV28 and TRBJ2-1, the complete variable domain is DVKVTQSSRYLVKRTGEKVFLECVQDMDHENMFWYRQDPGLGLRLIYFSYDVKMKEKGDIPEGYSVSREKKERFSLILESASTNQTSMYLCASSLRQGRTYNEQFFGPGTRLTVL.